The rows below give T cell receptor beta chains drawn from one sample of a study of blood T cell repertoires in COVID-19. Data came from immunoSEQ multiplex PCR; TCRdb stores just in-frame clones and leaves some out. The sample consists of around 70,000 clones, about 83% of them appearing once. The sequenced material came from peripheral blood. These receptor sequences come from a human donor in a cohort sampled during active COVID-19. The CDR3 runs from the conserved cysteine through the conserved F or W. Each record gives: D gene, J gene, V gene, clone size, CDR3 protein, CDR3 DNA. A D gene is named only where the DNA matches it firmly. The size entry is marked missing in some rows and otherwise reads once, few, many or a size class.

TRBD2,TRBJ2-7,TRBV2,-,CAARGDTYEQYF,TGTGCCGCGCGGGGGGACACCTACGAGCAGTACTTC
-,TRBJ1-5,TRBV19,-,CASSIGQTQPQHF,TGTGCCAGTAGTATTGGACAAACTCAGCCCCAGCATTTT
-,TRBJ2-7,TRBV6-2/TRBV6-3,few,CASSQYHEQYF,TGTGCCAGCAGTCAGTACCACGAGCAGTACTTC
TRBD1,TRBJ2-5,TRBV7-2,few,CASSSGTERTQYF,TGTGCCAGCAGCTCCGGGACAGAAAGGACCCAGTACTTC
-,TRBJ2-4,TRBV5-1,-,CASTQGGQRDIQYF,TGCGCCAGCACTCAGGGGGGACAGCGGGACATTCAGTACTTC
-,TRBJ2-2,TRBV5-8,once,CASSVRLTGTGELFF,TGTGCCAGCAGCGTGCGCTTGACGGGCACCGGGGAGCTGTTTTTT
-,TRBJ2-5,TRBV15,-,CATSSPRQGRGETQYF,TGTGCCACCAGCAGCCCCCGGCAGGGGAGAGGAGAGACCCAGTACTTC
TRBD2,TRBJ2-7,TRBV28,-,CASSSNIAGQYF,TGTGCCAGCAGTTCAAACATAGCGGGCCAGTACTTC
-,TRBJ2-7,TRBV30,once,CAWSLQNPRNF,TGTGCCTGGAGTCTCCAGAACCCTAGGAACTTC
TRBD1,TRBJ1-1,TRBV5-1,few,CASSTGQGIEAFF,TGCGCCAGCAGCACGGGACAGGGAATTGAAGCTTTCTTT
-,TRBJ1-3,TRBV30,-,CACGGPLAGNTIYF,TGTGCCTGCGGGGGACCCTTGGCTGGAAACACCATATATTTT
TRBD1,TRBJ2-1,TRBV2,-,CASSEGQGAYNEQFF,TGTGCCAGCAGTGAAGGACAGGGGGCCTACAATGAGCAGTTCTTC
-,TRBJ2-1,TRBV7-8,-,CASSLARGSYNEQFF,TGTGCCAGCAGCTTAGCCAGGGGCTCCTACAATGAGCAGTTCTTC
TRBD1,TRBJ2-1,TRBV30,-,CAWARGRYNEQFF,TGTGCCTGGGCGAGGGGGCGGTACAATGAGCAGTTCTTC
TRBD1,TRBJ1-2,TRBV19,few,CASSIAGTGGNYGYTF,TGTGCCAGTAGTATCGCCGGGACAGGGGGTAACTATGGCTACACCTTC
-,TRBJ1-3,TRBV7-9,-,CASSLEWPAAIYF,TGTGCCAGCAGCTTAGAGTGGCCGGCGGCCATATATTTT
TRBD1,TRBJ2-3,TRBV28,-,CASSGDGQGTTDTQYF,TGTGCCAGCAGTGGGGACGGACAGGGAACCACAGATACGCAGTATTTT
TRBD1,TRBJ1-1,TRBV6-1,-,CASSDRDRGRAFF,TGTGCCAGCAGTGACCGGGACAGGGGGCGCGCTTTCTTT
TRBD2,TRBJ2-7,TRBV11-2,-,CASSLDSGTSVYEQYF,TGTGCCAGCAGCTTAGACTCCGGGACTAGCGTCTACGAGCAGTACTTC
-,TRBJ1-5,TRBV28,-,CASSLFYLGGSSNQPQHF,TGTGCCAGCAGTTTATTTTATTTGGGGGGATCGAGCAATCAGCCCCAGCATTTT
TRBD1,TRBJ1-2,TRBV29-1,-,CSASQGNYGYTF,TGCAGCGCTTCACAGGGGAACTATGGCTACACCTTC
TRBD2,TRBJ2-7,TRBV6-2/TRBV6-3,few,CASSYQKAGLAYYYEQYF,TGTGCCAGCAGTTACCAAAAAGCGGGACTAGCATACTACTACGAGCAGTACTTC
TRBD1,TRBJ2-7,TRBV7-9,-,CASSPGTGGIEQYF,TGTGCCAGCAGCCCCGGGACAGGGGGGATCGAGCAGTACTTC
TRBD2,TRBJ2-4,TRBV2,few,CASARGRGGKEYIAKNIQYF,TGTGCCAGCGCGAGGGGGCGGGGGGGCAAAGAGTACATAGCCAAAAACATTCAGTACTTC
-,TRBJ2-3,TRBV6-1,-,CASSEGHKGDTQYF,TGTGCCAGCAGTGAGGGACACAAAGGCGATACGCAGTATTTT
TRBD1,TRBJ1-2,TRBV6-5,few,CASYHRGSNYGYTF,TGTGCCAGTTACCACAGGGGGTCTAACTATGGCTACACCTTC
TRBD2,TRBJ2-7,TRBV5-4,-,CASSLDSGSYEQYF,TGTGCCAGCAGCTTAGATAGCGGGAGTTACGAGCAGTACTTC
-,TRBJ2-1,TRBV29-1,-,CSVEDSGFGQFF,TGCAGCGTTGAAGATTCGGGTTTCGGGCAGTTCTTC
TRBD1,TRBJ2-5,TRBV28,-,CASSLSSTPGTGKEETQYF,TGTGCCAGCAGTTTGTCCTCCACCCCCGGGACAGGGAAGGAAGAGACCCAGTACTTC
-,TRBJ1-5,TRBV6-4,-,CASSDSTVLLCSNQPQHF,TGTGCCAGCAGTGACTCCACAGTGCTGCTGTGTAGCAATCAGCCCCAGCATTTT
-,TRBJ1-2,TRBV3-1/TRBV3-2,few,CASSPPSNYGYTF,TGTGCCAGCAGCCCACCGAGTAACTATGGCTACACCTTC
-,TRBJ2-7,TRBV5-6,-,CASSLAGRVIYEQYF,TGTGCCAGCAGCTTGGCTGGCAGGGTGATATACGAGCAGTACTTC
-,TRBJ2-2,TRBV11-3,few,CASSLVITGNTGELFF,TGTGCCAGCAGCTTAGTGATCACGGGGAACACCGGGGAGCTGTTTTTT
TRBD2,TRBJ2-3,TRBV3-1/TRBV3-2,once,CASSPLRGGSTDTQYF,TGTGCCAGCAGCCCTCTTCGCGGGGGGAGCACAGATACGCAGTATTTT
-,TRBJ1-2,TRBV29-1,-,CSSTGTSNYGYTF,TGCAGCTCAACCGGGACATCTAACTATGGCTACACCTTC
-,TRBJ1-2,TRBV5-8,-,CASSWPGRHTGNYGYTF,TGTGCCAGCAGCTGGCCCGGGAGACATACCGGCAACTATGGCTACACCTTC
-,TRBJ2-3,TRBV7-2,-,CASSLADGLTDTQYF,TGTGCCAGCAGCTTAGCCGACGGACTCACAGATACGCAGTATTTT
-,TRBJ2-7,TRBV5-1,-,CASSPDAGSYEQYF,TGCGCCAGCAGCCCAGACGCGGGGTCCTACGAGCAGTACTTC
TRBD2,TRBJ2-1,TRBV7-8,-,CASSSSGRAGDEQFF,TGTGCCAGCAGCAGTAGCGGGAGGGCCGGGGATGAGCAGTTCTTC
TRBD1,TRBJ2-5,TRBV11-2,-,CASSLGTGSVRETQYF,TGTGCCAGCAGCTTGGGGACAGGGTCTGTTCGAGAGACCCAGTACTTC
-,TRBJ2-3,TRBV5-4,-,CASSFSPETSTDTQYF,TGTGCCAGCAGCTTCTCCCCTGAGACAAGCACAGATACGCAGTATTTT
-,TRBJ1-1,TRBV28,once,CASSLAGAYEAFF,TGTGCCAGCAGTTTAGCAGGGGCATACGAAGCTTTCTTT
TRBD1,TRBJ1-1,TRBV5-1,-,CASRSDRAGTEAFF,TGCGCCAGCAGATCCGACAGGGCTGGCACTGAAGCTTTCTTT
-,TRBJ1-1,TRBV3-1/TRBV3-2,-,CASSSQGAGAEAFF,TGTGCCAGCAGCTCGCAGGGAGCGGGGGCTGAAGCTTTCTTT
-,TRBJ1-5,TRBV28,-,CASSFRGGYQPQHF,TGTGCCAGCAGCTTCCGGGGGGGATATCAGCCCCAGCATTTT
TRBD1,TRBJ2-1,TRBV28,-,CASSLWQKDRREQFF,TGTGCCAGCAGTTTATGGCAAAAGGACAGGCGGGAGCAGTTCTTC
-,TRBJ1-3,TRBV19,-,CASSMVNFAGNTIYF,TGTGCCAGTAGTATGGTCAACTTTGCCGGAAACACCATATATTTT
TRBD1,TRBJ2-4,TRBV19,-,CASSIGDRNIQYF,TGTGCCAGTAGTATAGGGGACAGAAACATTCAGTACTTC
-,TRBJ2-2,TRBV2,-,CASSEGTSGELFF,TGTGCCAGCAGTGAGGGGACATCCGGGGAGCTGTTTTTT
TRBD1,TRBJ1-2,TRBV6-2/TRBV6-3,-,CASSQGGQAYGYTF,TGTGCCAGCAGCCAAGGAGGACAGGCCTATGGCTACACCTTC
-,TRBJ2-1,TRBV5-1,-,CASSLLANEQFF,TGCGCCAGCAGCTTGCTAGCCAATGAGCAGTTCTTC
TRBD1,TRBJ1-2,TRBV27,-,CASSSYRGDYGYTF,TGTGCCAGCAGTTCATACAGGGGTGACTATGGCTACACCTTC
-,TRBJ1-3,TRBV28,-,CASSSAGEGNTIYF,TGTGCCAGCAGTTCAGCAGGGGAAGGAAACACCATATATTTT